The 26 T cell receptor beta chains listed next were all sequenced from one sample in a study of shared clonotypes between healthy human individuals. The method was immunoSEQ multiplex PCR; TCRdb's version includes in-frame clones alone and lacks a portion of them. Found here are 2 million to 2.5 million clones, 90% to 97% of them singletons; the top ten hold more than 0.1%. Input material: naive CD4+ T cells sorted from blood. Subset defined: CD45RA+ positively selected. Receptors were obtained from a man aged 18 to 30 in good health.

The chain couples TRBV7-2 to TRBJ1-2; 7 bases align to TRBD1. Germline V gives CDR1 SGHTA, CDR2 FQGNSA. The CDR3 runs to 14 residues. J lost 13 bases, V lost 1 base, and 12 bases had no gene match. Written as DNA, the CDR3 is TGTGCCAGCAGCTTAGACTGGAGGACAGGCAGCTTCACCTTC. The encoded protein is CASSLDWRTGSFTF.

This clone was observed once. The CDR3 sequence is CASRPRADYGYTF. DNA for the CDR3: TGTGCCAGCAGGCCCCGGGCGGACTATGGCTACACCTTC. The chain links TRBV6-5 to TRBJ1-2; D unresolved. This CDR3 region has 13 residues. Trimming removed 6 bases at V and 3 bases at J, with 11 bases between. From germline, CDR1 is MNHEY and CDR2 SVGAGI.

This clone has only one observation. This chain links TRBV6-5 with TRBJ1-1; D is uncertain. The CDR3 runs 14 residues. Trimming pared 7 bases from V and 7 bases from J, leaving 19 bases between. Per the germline V gene, CDR1 is MNHEY and CDR2 is SVGAGI. The CDR3 region has the DNA TGTGCCAGCACCCCCAGCCCCGGACTTGTTGAAGCTTTCTTT. Amino acids: CASTPSPGLVEAFF.

Concerning this clone: Additional DNA sequences in this sample encode the identical CDR3. The rearrangement joins TRBV19 to TRBJ2-4; a weak D match, TRBD2 (5 bases). This CDR3 is built from 15 residues. Germline V CDR1 and CDR2: LNHDA, SQIVND (reference sequence). V lost 1 base and J 0 bases, leaving 7 bases between the germline ends. In nucleotides, the CDR3 is TGTGCCAGTAGTATAGCAGGACTAGCCAAAAACATTCAGTACTTC. As protein: CASSIAGLAKNIQYF.

The rearrangement links TRBV7-2 to TRBJ1-6; D is undetermined. Germline V gene sequence: CDR1 SGHTA, CDR2 FQGNSA. Deletions cut 0 bases from V and 7 bases from J, with 13 bases between. This CDR3 spans 16 amino acids. CDR3 sequence reads: CASSLAARPINSPLHF. In nucleotides, the CDR3 is TGTGCCAGCAGCTTAGCCGCGAGACCGATAAATTCACCCCTCCACTTT.

The gene calls are TRBV6-1 and TRBJ2-7; the D call may be TRBD1 or TRBD2 (5 bases each). V lost 2 bases and J 4 bases, leaving 12 bases between the germline ends. The CDR3 is 14 residues long. Germline lookup yields CDR1 MNHNS and CDR2 SASEGT. The CDR3 DNA reads TGTGCCAGCAGTGAATTAAATGAGGGGTACGAGCAGTACTTC. Translating it yields CASSELNEGYEQYF.

The chain joins TRBV2 to TRBJ2-7, with D perhaps matching TRBD1 or TRBD2 (6 bases each). V lost 8 bases and J 8 bases, leaving 19 bases between the germline ends. This CDR3 is built from 13 residues. The V gene's germline CDR1 is SNHLY and CDR2 FYNNEI. This CDR3 is CASAKGGLGKQYF. DNA of the CDR3: TGTGCCAGCGCAAAGGGGGGCCTCGGGAAGCAGTACTTC.

This chain uses TRBV10-1 with TRBJ2-3, with a weak D call TRBD1 (5 bases). The V end lost 4 bases, the J end lost 1 base, and 9 bases lay between the germline ends. From germline, CDR1 is WNHNN and CDR2 SYGVQD (reference sequence). This CDR3 has 14 amino acids. The DNA for the CDR3 is TGCGCCAGCAGTGCCAGGGTTGGCACAGATACGCAGTATTTT. Amino acids: CASSARVGTDTQYF.

The chain combines TRBV20-1 with TRBJ1-1, with TRBD1 matching over 7 bases. The V and J ends lost 6 bases and 5 bases, in that order; junction bases with no gene match: 3. The CDR3 spans 11 residues. Germline lookup yields CDR1 DFQATT and CDR2 SNEGSKA (reference sequence). The CDR3 loop is CSAPTGTEAFF. DNA of the CDR3: TGCAGTGCCCCGACAGGGACTGAAGCTTTCTTT.

This chain joins TRBV10-2 and TRBJ2-1; the D gene is possibly TRBD2 (5 bases). Trimming removed 3 bases from V and 3 bases from J, with 9 bases in between. There are 14 residues in the CDR3. Per germline, CDR1 WSHSY and CDR2 SAAADI. DNA for the CDR3: TGCGCCAGCAGTGAAGGGAGAAGCTACAATGAGCAGTTCTTC. It translates to CASSEGRSYNEQFF.

The rearrangement joins TRBV2 to TRBJ2-3; unclear D gene. The CDR3 is 13 amino acids. V lost 7 bases and J lost 0, with 8 bases in between. Germline assignment: CDR1 SNHLY and CDR2 FYNNEI. The CDR3 nucleotides are TGTGCCAGCACCCGAGACAGCACAGATACGCAGTATTTT. Protein product: CASTRDSTDTQYF.

This clone appeared a single time. CDR3 sequence (DNA): TGTGCCTGGAGTGTCTTAGGACGGAACTATGGCTACACCTTC. Residues: CAWSVLGRNYGYTF. The J gene is TRBJ1-2, the V gene TRBV30; D is unresolved. In germline, CDR1 is GTSNPN, CDR2 SVGIG (reference sequence). Trimming took 0 bases from V and 2 from J, leaving 10 bases between them. The CDR3 is 14 residues long.

The chain links TRBV7-3 to TRBJ2-5; D call uncertain. This CDR3 is built from 15 residues. Trimming removed 9 bases at V and 1 base at J, with 18 bases between. Germline V gene sequence: CDR1 SGHTA, CDR2 FQGTGA. The CDR3 DNA sequence: TGTGCCAGTACCCGGGCACCAGGCCCCCAAGAGACCCAGTACTTC. Translated: CASTRAPGPQETQYF.

This clone was seen once. V is TRBV7-9 and J is TRBJ1-1, with a weak D call TRBD1 (6 bases). From germline, CDR1 is SEHNR and CDR2 FQNEAQ (reference sequence). The CDR3 totals 13 residues. Trimming took off 9 bases at V and 3 bases at J, with 14 bases between the two ends. CDR3 coding DNA: TGTGCCAGTGGAACAGGGACTTACACTGAAGCTTTCTTT. Translation: CASGTGTYTEAFF.

V is TRBV30 and J is TRBJ2-3, with 8 bases matching TRBD1. This CDR3 region has 15 residues. V lost 3 bases to trimming and J lost 4 bases; unmatched junction nucleotides: 9. Germline V gene sequence: CDR1 GTSNPN, CDR2 SVGIG (reference sequence). The CDR3 region is CAWSHGGTGPDTQYF. The CDR3, as DNA: TGTGCCTGGAGCCATGGGGGGACAGGCCCAGATACGCAGTATTTT. Complete variable domain (other parts from reference TRBV30 and TRBJ2-3): SQTIHQWPATLVQPVGSPLSLECTVEGTSNPNLYWYRQAAGRGLQLLFYSVGIGQISSEVPQNLSASRPQDRQFILSSKKLLLSDSGFYLCAWSHGGTGPDTQYFGPGTRLTVL.

This chain uses TRBV11-2 with TRBJ2-7; 12 positions match TRBD2. This CDR3 has 16 amino acids. Looked up from germline, CDR1 is SGHAT and CDR2 is FQNNGV. V shed 5 bases, J shed 3 bases, and the junction held 8 bases outside the gene matches. As DNA, the CDR3 is TGTGCCAGCAGCCCACGACTAGCGGGAGAGTTCTACGAGCAGTACTTC. This gives the protein CASSPRLAGEFYEQYF.

The chain recombines TRBV27 with TRBJ2-2; TRBD1 agrees at 11 bases. The CDR3 is made up of 17 amino acids. CDR1 and CDR2 from the germline V gene are MNHEY and SMNVEV (reference sequence). Trimming took 2 bases from V and 3 from J; bases not matched to a gene: 5. In nucleotides, the CDR3 is TGTGCCAGCAGTTTAGGATGGGGACAGGGGGACACCGGGGAGCTGTTTTTT. It specifies CASSLGWGQGDTGELFF.

The chain links TRBV21-1 to TRBJ2-7; whether TRBD2, the table's D call, matches the DNA was not checked. TRBV21-1 is assigned pseudogene status. This CDR3 has 16 amino acids. As DNA, the CDR3 is TGTGCCAGCAGCAAAGCGATAGGAGCGGGGGCCTACGAGCAGTACTTC. It yields the protein CASSKAIGAGAYEQYF.

Concerning this clone itself: The identical CDR3 is also encoded by other nucleotide sequences in the sample. The chain joins TRBV4-1 to TRBJ2-1; perhaps TRBD2 as D (5 bases). The length of the CDR3 is 13 residues. The germline V and J ends were trimmed by 0 bases and 10 bases, with 10 bases remaining between them. Germline V gene lookup returns CDR1 MGHRA and CDR2 YSYEKL. The CDR3 sequence is CASSQDLWREQFF. DNA of the CDR3: TGCGCCAGCAGCCAAGATCTCTGGAGGGAGCAGTTCTTC.

The CDR3 here is CASSQDQPGPQRYEQYF. For the CDR3, the DNA is TGCGCCAGCAGCCAAGATCAACCAGGGCCCCAGCGGTACGAGCAGTACTTC. The J gene is TRBJ2-7, the V gene TRBV4-1; D tentatively reads TRBD1 or TRBD2 (5 bases each). V lost 0 bases, J lost 4 bases, and 19 bases lay in between. CDR1 and CDR2 (germline): MGHRA, YSYEKL. The CDR3 has 17 residues.

This chain links TRBV6-1 with TRBJ1-1, with TRBD1 identical over 12 bases. The junction had 3 bases not matched to a gene; V was cut back by 6 bases and J by 7 bases. The CDR3 runs to 13 residues. Per germline, CDR1 MNHNS and CDR2 SASEGT. CDR3 region: CASRGQGALEAFF. The CDR3 DNA reads as TGTGCCAGCAGGGGACAGGGGGCGCTTGAAGCTTTCTTT.

This chain connects TRBV11-2 to TRBJ2-2; 7 bases align to TRBD1. After removal of 10 bases from V and 1 base from J, the junction contained 6 bases not matched to a gene. Germline CDR1 is SGHAT and CDR2 is FQNNGV. The CDR3 is 14 amino acids. The CDR3, as DNA: TGTGCCACCCGTCGGACAGGGAACACCGGGGAGCTGTTTTTT. This encodes CATRRTGNTGELFF.

This chain connects TRBV7-8 to TRBJ2-2; D is uncertain. The CDR3 runs to 14 residues. Trimming removed 5 bases at V and 6 bases at J, with 13 bases between. Per the germline V gene, CDR1 is SGHVS and CDR2 is FQNEAQ. CDR3 DNA sequence: TGTGCCAGCAGCGATATCTTTCGGGCCGGGGAGCTGTTTTTT. Its protein product is CASSDIFRAGELFF. Full variable domain (outside the CDR3, taken from reference TRBV7-8 and TRBJ2-2): GAGVSQSPRYKVAKRGQDVALRCDPISGHVSLFWYQQALGQGPEFLTYFQNEAQLDKSGLPSDRFFAERPEGSVSTLKIQRTQQEDSAVYLCASSDIFRAGELFFGEGSRLTVL.

For this clone: The sample contains more than one DNA sequence encoding this CDR3. The V gene is TRBV6-1, the J gene TRBJ1-2; maybe TRBD1 (5 bases). Germline V lookup: CDR1 MNHNS, CDR2 SASEGT. The CDR3 is made up of 13 amino acids. Trimming stripped 3 bases from V and 7 bases from J, with 12 bases between. The CDR3 bases are TGTGCCAGCAGTGACAGGGATCGCGGTGGCTACACCTTC. Protein: CASSDRDRGGYTF.

The V gene is TRBV28, the J gene TRBJ2-7; the D is unclear. The V and J ends lost 7 bases and 2 bases respectively, with 15 bases between them. This CDR3 is built from 14 residues. Germline V gene data show CDR1 as MDHEN and CDR2 as SYDVKM. The CDR3 coding sequence is TGTGCCAGCACCCAGATATTCACCCCCTACGAGCAGTACTTC. It codes for CASTQIFTPYEQYF.

The count of this clone is one. This chain joins TRBV19 and TRBJ1-6, with D unresolved. V lost 5 bases and J lost 10, with 12 bases in between. Germline V gene data show CDR1 as LNHDA and CDR2 as SQIVND (reference sequence). This CDR3 is built from 13 residues. In DNA form, the CDR3 reads TGTGCCAGTAGTGAGTTGATCGGGTCACCCCTCCACTTT. Its protein is CASSELIGSPLHF.